The rows below give T cell receptor beta chains drawn from one sample of a study of shared clonotypes between healthy human individuals. The table came from immunoSEQ multiplex PCR; TCRdb's copy has only in-frame clones and leaves some out. This sample has about 2.3 million clones, with approximately 95% found just once. Sequenced material: naive CD4+ T cells from PBMCs. These receptors were obtained from a man younger than 35 in good health. Some clones in this sample may be carry-over from other donors' samples. Each CDR3 is given with its conserved first and last residue. A D gene is named only where the DNA matches it firmly. Where a row states a size, it is once, few, many or the class of an expanded clone; other rows omit it.

TRBJ2-3 . . TRBV6-6 CASNLGGATDTQYF TGTGCCAGCAACCTGGGGGGGGCAACAGATACGCAGTATTTT
TRBJ1-2 . . TRBV7-2 CASSPSYGYTF TGTGCCAGCAGCCCTTCCTATGGCTACACCTTC
TRBJ2-1 . . TRBV7-6 CASSPGVSSYNEQFF TGTGCCAGCAGCCCAGGGGTATCCTCCTACAATGAGCAGTTCTTC
TRBJ2-7 . . TRBV5-6 CASSLKFQQYF TGTGCCAGCAGCTTGAAGTTCCAGCAGTACTTC
TRBJ1-4 . . TRBV9 CASSAGINEKLFF TGTGCCAGCAGCGCGGGGATTAATGAAAAACTGTTTTTT
TRBJ1-2 . . TRBV28 CASSRPNYGYTF TGTGCCAGCAGTCGGCCAAACTATGGCTACACCTTC
TRBJ2-1 . TRBD2 TRBV7-2 CASSPGSLGLAGRDEQFF TGTGCCAGCAGCCCCGGCTCACTGGGACTAGCGGGCCGGGATGAGCAGTTCTTC
TRBJ2-1 . . TRBV29-1 CSVTRDSRGREQFF TGCAGCGTGACCCGGGACTCAAGAGGCCGTGAGCAGTTCTTC
TRBJ2-3 . TRBD2 TRBV5-4 CASSLAPSGNTDTQYF TGTGCCAGCAGCTTGGCCCCTAGCGGGAACACAGATACGCAGTATTTT
TRBJ2-2 once TRBD2 TRBV28 CASRWAGGPGELFF TGTGCCAGCAGATGGGCGGGAGGGCCCGGGGAGCTGTTTTTT
TRBJ2-3 . . TRBV29-1 CSAGGTGSPTDTQYF TGCAGCGCCGGAGGTACCGGTTCTCCCACAGATACGCAGTATTTT
TRBJ1-5 few . TRBV30 CAWSVNIGGGAQHF TGTGCCTGGAGTGTCAACATCGGGGGGGGAGCCCAGCATTTT
TRBJ1-5 few . TRBV5-1 CASSLVPLDSGAASQPQHF TGCGCCAGCAGCTTGGTTCCCCTCGACTCGGGCGCAGCGAGTCAGCCCCAGCATTTT
TRBJ2-1 . . TRBV18 CASSSANEQFF TGTGCCAGCTCGTCCGCCAATGAGCAGTTCTTC
TRBJ1-2 . . TRBV5-1 CASSGRDPQYGYTF TGCGCCAGCAGCGGTAGGGACCCCCAATATGGCTACACCTTC
TRBJ2-7 . . TRBV6-1 CASSYYYEQYF TGTGCCAGCAGCTATTACTACGAGCAGTACTTC
TRBJ2-7 . . TRBV5-1 CASSLDVYEQYF TGCGCCAGCAGCTTGGATGTCTACGAGCAGTACTTC
TRBJ2-3 once . TRBV9 CASSVGWSTDTQYF TGTGCCAGCAGCGTAGGGTGGAGCACAGATACGCAGTATTTT
TRBJ2-7 . TRBD1 TRBV28 CASRLPTGGPYEQYF TGTGCCAGCAGACTTCCCACAGGGGGGCCCTACGAGCAGTACTTC
TRBJ2-2 . . TRBV7-3 CASSSYRDTGELFF TGTGCCAGCAGCTCTTACAGGGACACCGGGGAGCTGTTTTTT
TRBJ1-5 . . TRBV28 CASIPAGGNQPQHF TGTGCCAGCATCCCGGCGGGGGGCAATCAGCCCCAGCATTTT
TRBJ2-3 . . TRBV15 CATSSISTDTQYF TGTGCCACCAGCAGCATTAGCACAGATACGCAGTATTTT
TRBJ2-7 . . TRBV18 CASSPPGEAYEQYF TGTGCCAGCTCACCACCGGGAGAGGCCTACGAGCAGTACTTC
TRBJ2-3 . . TRBV5-1 CASKQASSTDTQYF TGCGCCAGCAAACAGGCTTCTAGCACAGATACGCAGTATTTT
TRBJ2-2 . . TRBV30 CALGPLANTGELFF TGTGCCTTGGGACCGCTTGCGAACACCGGGGAGCTGTTTTTT